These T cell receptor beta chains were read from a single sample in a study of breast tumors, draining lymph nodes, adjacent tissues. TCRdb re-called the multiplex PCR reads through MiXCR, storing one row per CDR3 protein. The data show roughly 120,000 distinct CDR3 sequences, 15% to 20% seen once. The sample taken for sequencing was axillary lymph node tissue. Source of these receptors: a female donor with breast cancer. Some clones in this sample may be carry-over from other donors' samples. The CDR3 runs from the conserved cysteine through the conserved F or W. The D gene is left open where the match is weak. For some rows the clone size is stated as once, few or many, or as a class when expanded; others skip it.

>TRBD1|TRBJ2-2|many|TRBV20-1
TGCAGTGCTAGCCGGGACAGGGGGACCGGGGAGCTGTTTTTT
CSASRDRGTGELFF
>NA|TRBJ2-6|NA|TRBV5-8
TGTGCCAGCATCAAGGGGTGGGCCAACGTCCTGACTTTC
CASIKGWANVLTF
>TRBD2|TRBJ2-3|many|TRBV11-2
TGTGCCAGCAGCTTAGGGACTAGCGGGATCGTCGCAGATACGCAGTATTTT
CASSLGTSGIVADTQYF
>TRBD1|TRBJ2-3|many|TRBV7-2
TGTGCCAGCAGCTTCCGGGACAGGGGAACAGATACGCAGTATTTT
CASSFRDRGTDTQYF
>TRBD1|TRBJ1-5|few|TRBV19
TGTGCCAGTAGTCGGACAGGGGTTCAGCCCCAGCATTTT
CASSRTGVQPQHF
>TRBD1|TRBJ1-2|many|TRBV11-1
TGTGCCAGCAGCCCCGGACAGGGCCAAGGCTACACCTTC
CASSPGQGQGYTF
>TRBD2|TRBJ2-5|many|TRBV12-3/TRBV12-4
TGTGCCAGCAGTTTAGCGACTAGCGGGGGGTATGTAGAGACCCAGTACTTC
CASSLATSGGYVETQYF
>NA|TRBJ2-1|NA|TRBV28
TGTGCCAGCAGTTTATTTGAGGGGGGCAATGAGCAGTTCTTC
CASSLFEGGNEQFF
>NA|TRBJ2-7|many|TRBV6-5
TGTGCCAGCAGAGACCTGGCCTACGAGCAGTACTTC
CASRDLAYEQYF
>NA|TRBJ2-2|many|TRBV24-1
TGTGCCACCATGGACAGGAACACCGGGGAGCTGTTTTTT
CATMDRNTGELFF
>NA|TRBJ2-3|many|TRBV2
TGTGCCAGCAGTGTCCAGAAAGCAGATACGCAGTATTTT
CASSVQKADTQYF
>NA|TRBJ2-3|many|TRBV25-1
TGTGCCAGCAGTGAAGCCTCAGCTGGGGCAGATACGCAGTATTTT
CASSEASAGADTQYF
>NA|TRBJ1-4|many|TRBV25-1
TGTGCCAGCAGTCCCGCTGAAGTTTCTAATGAAAAACTGTTTTTT
CASSPAEVSNEKLFF
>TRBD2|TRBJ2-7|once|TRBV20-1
TGCAGTGCTCAGAAGTCGGCTAGCGGGCCTTACGGGCAGTACTTC
CSAQKSASGPYGQYF
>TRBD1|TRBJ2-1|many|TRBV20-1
TGCAGTGCTCCCAGACAGGGGGCGCATGAGCAGTTCTTC
CSAPRQGAHEQFF
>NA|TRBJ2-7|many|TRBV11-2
TGTGCCAGCAGCTCCCGGGGCCCGATGAATGAGCAGTACTTC
CASSSRGPMNEQYF
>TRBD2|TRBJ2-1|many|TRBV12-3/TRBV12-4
TGTGCCAGCAGTCTCCAACTAGCGGGGACCTTTGGCTCCTACAATGAGCAGTTCTTC
CASSLQLAGTFGSYNEQFF
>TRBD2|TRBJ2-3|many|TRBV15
TGTGCCACCAGCAGAGTGCTGGGTGTGTGGCGCGGGGGGAGCACAGATACGCAGTATTTT
CATSRVLGVWRGGSTDTQYF
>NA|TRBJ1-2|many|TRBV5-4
TGTGCCAGCAGCCAAAGCCGAAACTATGGCTACACCTTC
CASSQSRNYGYTF
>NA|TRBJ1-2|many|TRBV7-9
TGTGCCAGCAGCAACCGGGACTATGGCTACACCTTC
CASSNRDYGYTF
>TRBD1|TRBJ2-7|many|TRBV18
TGTGCCAGCTCATCCCCGGGACAGGGGGCCGAGCAGTACTTC
CASSSPGQGAEQYF
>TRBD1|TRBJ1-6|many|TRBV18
TGTGCCAGCTCACCCGGACAGGGTAATTCACCCCTCCACTTT
CASSPGQGNSPLHF
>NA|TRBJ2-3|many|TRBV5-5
TGTGCCAGCACCCTCGTCACAGATACGCAGTATTTT
CASTLVTDTQYF
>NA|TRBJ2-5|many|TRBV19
TGTGCCAGTAGTAGAGGTGTAGGAGGTAATTTCGCGGAGACCCAGTACTTC
CASSRGVGGNFAETQYF
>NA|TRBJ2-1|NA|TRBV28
TGTGCTAGCAGTTTTAGGCGGGCCTCTAAGCCGAACAATGAGCAGTTCTTC
CASSFRRASKPNNEQFF
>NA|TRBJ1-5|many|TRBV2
TGTGCCAGCAGTGCAGACACGGCTCCTAGTCAGCCCCAGCATTTT
CASSADTAPSQPQHF
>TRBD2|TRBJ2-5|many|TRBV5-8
TGTGCCAGCAGCCTCGGACTAGAGGTAGAGACCCAGTACTTC
CASSLGLEVETQYF